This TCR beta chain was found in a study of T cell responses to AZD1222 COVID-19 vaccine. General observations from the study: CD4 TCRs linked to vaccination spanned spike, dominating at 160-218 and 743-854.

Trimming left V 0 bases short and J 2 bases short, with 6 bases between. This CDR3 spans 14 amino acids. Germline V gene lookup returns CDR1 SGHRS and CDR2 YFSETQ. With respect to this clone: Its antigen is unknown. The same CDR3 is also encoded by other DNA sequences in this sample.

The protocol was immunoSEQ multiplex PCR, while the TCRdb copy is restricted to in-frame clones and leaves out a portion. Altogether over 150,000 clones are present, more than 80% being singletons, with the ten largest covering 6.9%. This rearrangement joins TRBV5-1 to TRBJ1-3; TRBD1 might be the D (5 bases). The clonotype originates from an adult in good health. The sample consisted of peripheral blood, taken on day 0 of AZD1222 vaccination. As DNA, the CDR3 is TGCGCCAGCAGCTTGGTAGGGGCTGGAAACACCATATATTTT. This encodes CASSLVGAGNTIYF.